This T cell receptor beta chain was profiled in a study of blood T cell repertoires in COVID-19. Profiled with immunoSEQ multiplex PCR; TCRdb holds only in-frame clones, not every one. This table has over 15,000 clones, just under 95% appearing once. This CDR3 has 10 amino acids. The V gene lost 5 bases and the J gene lost 15 bases, with 14 bases spanning the gap. Germline V CDR1 and CDR2: GTSNPN, SVGIG (reference sequence). The J gene is TRBJ2-1, the V gene TRBV30, with D possibly matching TRBD2 (5 bases). The sequenced sample was peripheral blood. The clonotype originates from a human donor in a cohort sampled during active COVID-19. The CDR3 sequence: CAWGPGLGFF. The DNA for the CDR3 is TGTGCCTGGGGACCGGGGTTAGGGTTCTTC. The whole variable domain, remainder taken from reference TRBV30 and TRBJ2-1, is SQTIHQWPATLVQPVGSPLSLECTVEGTSNPNLYWYRQAAGRGLQLLFYSVGIGQISSEVPQNLSASRPQDRQFILSSKKLLLSDSGFYLCAWGPGLGFFGPGTRLTVL.